This T cell receptor beta chain is drawn from a study of T cells in Graves' hyperthyroidism and ophthalmopathy. Overall study results and limits: Blood also carried most thyroid clonotypes expanded above 0.001. Median prediction lead before ophthalmopathy onset was about 6.7 months with the model.

Amplified regions were TCR beta CDR3 sequences from RNA transcripts. RT-PCR in the first round (using the HTBI primer set) targeted the TCR CDR3. In TCRdb, the multiplex PCR reads were re-called with MiXCR into one record per CDR3 protein. The repertoire holds 360,000 or so distinct CDR3 sequences, with about 19% as singletons. Disease duration under 2 months; hyperthyroidism patients were aged 18 to 65. It was 10 ml of fresh peripheral blood that supplied the PBMCs. CDR3 length: 10 residues. CDR1 and CDR2 from the germline V gene are MNHEY and SVGAGI. Trimming left V 10 bases short and J 3 bases short, with 6 bases between. This clonotype was counted many times. Its antigen is not known.

The receptor was isolated from a woman younger than 30 with Graves' hyperthyroidism. The chain joins TRBV6-5 to TRBJ1-2; D ambiguous. Sequencing was carried out using blood. For the CDR3, the DNA is TGTGCCACAAGAGACTATGGCTACACCTTC. Translated, it gives CATRDYGYTF.